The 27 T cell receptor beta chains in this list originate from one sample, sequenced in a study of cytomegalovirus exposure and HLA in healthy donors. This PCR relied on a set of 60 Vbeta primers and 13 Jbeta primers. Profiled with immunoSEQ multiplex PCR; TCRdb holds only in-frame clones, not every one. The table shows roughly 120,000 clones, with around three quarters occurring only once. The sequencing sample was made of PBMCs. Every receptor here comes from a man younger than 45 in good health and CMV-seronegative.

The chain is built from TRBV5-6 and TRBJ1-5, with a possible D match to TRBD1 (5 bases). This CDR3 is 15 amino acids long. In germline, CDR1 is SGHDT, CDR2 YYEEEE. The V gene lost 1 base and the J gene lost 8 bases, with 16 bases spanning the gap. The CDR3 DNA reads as TGTGCCAGCAGCTTGAGCGGGACTCGGGGAAAGCCCCAGCATTTT. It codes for CASSLSGTRGKPQHF.

In DNA, the CDR3 is TGCGCCAGCAGTGACCAGGATTCCTACGAGCAGTACTTC. Its protein product is CASSDQDSYEQYF. V and J are TRBV10-1 and TRBJ2-7, with D unresolved. Trimming stripped 3 bases from V and 1 base from J, with 7 bases between. This CDR3 is 13 amino acids long. The germline gives CDR1 WNHNN, CDR2 SYGVQD (reference sequence).

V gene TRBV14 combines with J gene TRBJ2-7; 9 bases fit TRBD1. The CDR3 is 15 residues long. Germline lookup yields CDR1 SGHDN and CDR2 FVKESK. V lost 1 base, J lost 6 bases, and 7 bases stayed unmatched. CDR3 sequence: CASSQAYRGRAEQYF. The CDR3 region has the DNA TGTGCCAGCAGCCAAGCGTACAGGGGGCGCGCCGAGCAGTACTTC.

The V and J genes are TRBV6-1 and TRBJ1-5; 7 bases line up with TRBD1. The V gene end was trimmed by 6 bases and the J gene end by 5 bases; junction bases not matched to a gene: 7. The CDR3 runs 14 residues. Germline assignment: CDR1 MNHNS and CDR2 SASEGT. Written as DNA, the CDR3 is TGTGCCAGCAGCCCGGACAGGACCTATCAGCCCCAGCATTTT. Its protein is CASSPDRTYQPQHF.

The CDR3 protein is CSVTRRGTYEQYF. CDR3 nucleotide sequence: TGCAGCGTGACCCGCAGGGGGACCTACGAGCAGTACTTC. The chain employs TRBV29-1 and TRBJ2-7; 7 bases agree with TRBD1. After removal of 6 bases from V and 2 bases from J, the junction contained 7 bases not matched to a gene. This CDR3 has 13 residues. Germline V gene lookup returns CDR1 SQVTM and CDR2 ANQGSEA.

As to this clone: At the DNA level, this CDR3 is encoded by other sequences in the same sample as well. CDR3 protein: CASSLGDRGRETQYF. As DNA, the CDR3 is TGTGCCAGCAGCTTAGGTGACAGGGGACGGGAGACCCAGTACTTC. This chain connects TRBV7-9 to TRBJ2-5; 8 nucleotides agree with TRBD1. J was trimmed by 5 bases and V by 1 base; bases with no gene match: 6. Per germline, CDR1 SEHNR and CDR2 FQNEAQ (reference sequence). CDR3 length: 15 amino acids.

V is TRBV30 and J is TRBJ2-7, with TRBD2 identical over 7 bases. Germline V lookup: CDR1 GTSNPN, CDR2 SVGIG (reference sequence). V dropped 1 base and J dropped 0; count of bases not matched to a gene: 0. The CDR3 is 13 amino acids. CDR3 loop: CAWSGGSSYEQYF. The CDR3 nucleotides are TGTGCCTGGAGTGGCGGGAGCTCCTACGAGCAGTACTTC.

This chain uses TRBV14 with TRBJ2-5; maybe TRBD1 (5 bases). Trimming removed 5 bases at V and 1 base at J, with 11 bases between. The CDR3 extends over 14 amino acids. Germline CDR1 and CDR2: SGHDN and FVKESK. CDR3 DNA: TGTGCCAGCAGCGGACGACAGATCCAAGAGACCCAGTACTTC. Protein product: CASSGRQIQETQYF.

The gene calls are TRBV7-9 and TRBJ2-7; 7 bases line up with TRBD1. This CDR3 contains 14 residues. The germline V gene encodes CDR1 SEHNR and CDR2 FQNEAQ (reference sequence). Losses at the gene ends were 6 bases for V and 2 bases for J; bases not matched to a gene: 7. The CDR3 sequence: CASSHTGQPYEQYF. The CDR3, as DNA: TGTGCCAGCAGTCACACGGGACAGCCCTACGAGCAGTACTTC.

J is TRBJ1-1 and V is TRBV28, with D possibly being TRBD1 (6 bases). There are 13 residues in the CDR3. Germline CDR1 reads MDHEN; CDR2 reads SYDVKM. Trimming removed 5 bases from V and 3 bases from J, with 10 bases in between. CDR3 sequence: CASSGRGYTEAFF. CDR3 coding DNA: TGTGCCAGCAGTGGAAGGGGGTACACTGAAGCTTTCTTT. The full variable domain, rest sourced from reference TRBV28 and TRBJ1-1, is DVKVTQSSRYLVKRTGEKVFLECVQDMDHENMFWYRQDPGLGLRLIYFSYDVKMKEKGDIPEGYSVSREKKERFSLILESASTNQTSMYLCASSGRGYTEAFFGQGTRLTVV.

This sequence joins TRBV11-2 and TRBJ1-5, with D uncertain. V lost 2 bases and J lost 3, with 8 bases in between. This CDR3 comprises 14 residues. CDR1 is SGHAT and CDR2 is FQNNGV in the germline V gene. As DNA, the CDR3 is TGTGCCAGCAGCTTAAATAGCTACAATCAGCCCCAGCATTTT. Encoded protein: CASSLNSYNQPQHF.

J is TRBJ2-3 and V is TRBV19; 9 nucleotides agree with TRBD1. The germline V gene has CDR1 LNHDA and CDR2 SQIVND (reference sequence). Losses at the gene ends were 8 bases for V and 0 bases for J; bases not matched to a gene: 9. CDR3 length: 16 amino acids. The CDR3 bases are TGTGCCAGTTCAAGAGCCGGGACAGGGAGCACAGATACGCAGTATTTT. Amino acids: CASSRAGTGSTDTQYF.

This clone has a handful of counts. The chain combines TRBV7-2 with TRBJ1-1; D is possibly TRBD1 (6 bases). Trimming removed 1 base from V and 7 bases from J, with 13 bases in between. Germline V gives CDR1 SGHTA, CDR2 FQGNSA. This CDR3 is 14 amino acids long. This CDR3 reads CASSLERTENEAFF. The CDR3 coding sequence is TGTGCCAGCAGCTTAGAGAGGACAGAGAATGAAGCTTTCTTT.

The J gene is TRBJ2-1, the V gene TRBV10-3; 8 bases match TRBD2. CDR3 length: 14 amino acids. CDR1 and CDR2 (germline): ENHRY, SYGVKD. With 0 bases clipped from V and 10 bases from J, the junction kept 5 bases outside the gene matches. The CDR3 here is CAISESRGRLEQFF. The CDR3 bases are TGTGCCATCAGTGAGTCTCGCGGGAGGCTGGAGCAGTTCTTC.

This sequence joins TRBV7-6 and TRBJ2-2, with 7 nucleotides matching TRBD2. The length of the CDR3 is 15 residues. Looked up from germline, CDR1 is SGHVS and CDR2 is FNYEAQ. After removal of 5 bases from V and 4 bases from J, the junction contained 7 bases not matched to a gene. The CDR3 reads CASSTGLLLTGELFF. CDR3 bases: TGTGCCAGCAGCACGGGACTACTTCTCACCGGGGAGCTGTTTTTT.

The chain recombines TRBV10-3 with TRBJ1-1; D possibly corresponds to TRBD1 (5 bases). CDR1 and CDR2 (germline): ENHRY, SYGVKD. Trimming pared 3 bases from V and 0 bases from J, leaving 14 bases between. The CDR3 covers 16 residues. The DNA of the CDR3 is TGTGCCATCAGTGACCCTCGGGGGGAACTGAACACTGAAGCTTTCTTT. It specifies CAISDPRGELNTEAFF.

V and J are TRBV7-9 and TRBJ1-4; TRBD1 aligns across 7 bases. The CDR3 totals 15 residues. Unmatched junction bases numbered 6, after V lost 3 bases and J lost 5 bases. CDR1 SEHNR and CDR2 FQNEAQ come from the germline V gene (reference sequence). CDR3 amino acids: CASSFQGQKNEKLFF. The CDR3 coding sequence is TGTGCCAGCAGCTTTCAGGGACAGAAAAATGAAAAACTGTTTTTT. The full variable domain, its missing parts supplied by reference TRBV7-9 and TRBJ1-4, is DTGVSQNPRHKITKRGQNVTFRCDPISEHNRLYWYRQTLGQGPEFLTYFQNEAQLEKSRLLSDRFSAERPKGSFSTLEIQRTEQGDSAMYLCASSFQGQKNEKLFFGSGTQLSVL.

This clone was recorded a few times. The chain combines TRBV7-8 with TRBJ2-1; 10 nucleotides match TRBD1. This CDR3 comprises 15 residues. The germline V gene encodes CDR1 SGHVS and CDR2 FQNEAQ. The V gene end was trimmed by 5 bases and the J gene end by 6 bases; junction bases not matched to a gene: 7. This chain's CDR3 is CASSVGQGDVNEQFF. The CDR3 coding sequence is TGTGCCAGCAGCGTCGGACAGGGGGACGTCAATGAGCAGTTCTTC.

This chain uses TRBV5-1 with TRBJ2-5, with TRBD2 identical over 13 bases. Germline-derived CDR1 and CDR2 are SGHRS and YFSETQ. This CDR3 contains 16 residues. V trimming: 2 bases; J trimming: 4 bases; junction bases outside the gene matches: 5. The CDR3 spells CASSLLLAGGPETQYF. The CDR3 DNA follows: TGCGCCAGCAGCTTATTACTAGCGGGAGGGCCAGAGACCCAGTACTTC.

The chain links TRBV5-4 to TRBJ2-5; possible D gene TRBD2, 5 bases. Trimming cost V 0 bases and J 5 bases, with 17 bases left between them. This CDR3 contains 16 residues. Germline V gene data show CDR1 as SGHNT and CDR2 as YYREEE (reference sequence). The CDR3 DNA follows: TGTGCCAGCAGCTTGGTTGTAGCGAGTCAAAGGGAGACCCAGTACTTC. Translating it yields CASSLVVASQRETQYF.

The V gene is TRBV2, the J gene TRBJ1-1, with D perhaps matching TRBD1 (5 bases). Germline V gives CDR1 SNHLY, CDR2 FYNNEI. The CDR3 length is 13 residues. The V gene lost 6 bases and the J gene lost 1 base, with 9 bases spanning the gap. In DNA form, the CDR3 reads TGTGCCAGCAGAGGGGAAGGGAACACTGAAGCTTTCTTT. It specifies CASRGEGNTEAFF.

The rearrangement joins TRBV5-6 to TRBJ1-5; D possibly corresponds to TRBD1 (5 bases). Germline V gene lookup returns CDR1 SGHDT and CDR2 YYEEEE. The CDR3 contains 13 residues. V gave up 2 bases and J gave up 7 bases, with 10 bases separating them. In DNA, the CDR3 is TGTGCCAGCAGCTTATTTGGGGGGCAGCCCCAGCATTTT. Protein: CASSLFGGQPQHF.

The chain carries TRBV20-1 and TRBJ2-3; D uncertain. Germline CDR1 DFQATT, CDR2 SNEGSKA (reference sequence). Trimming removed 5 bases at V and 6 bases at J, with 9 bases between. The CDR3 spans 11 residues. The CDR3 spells CSAYPADTQYF. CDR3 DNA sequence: TGCAGTGCTTATCCCGCGGATACGCAGTATTTT.

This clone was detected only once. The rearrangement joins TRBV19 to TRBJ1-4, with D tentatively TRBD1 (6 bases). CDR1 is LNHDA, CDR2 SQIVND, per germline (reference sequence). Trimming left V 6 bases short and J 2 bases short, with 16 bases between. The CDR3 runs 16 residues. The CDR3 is CASRRTVGVTNEKLFF. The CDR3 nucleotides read TGTGCCAGTAGAAGGACAGTAGGAGTGACTAATGAAAAACTGTTTTTT.

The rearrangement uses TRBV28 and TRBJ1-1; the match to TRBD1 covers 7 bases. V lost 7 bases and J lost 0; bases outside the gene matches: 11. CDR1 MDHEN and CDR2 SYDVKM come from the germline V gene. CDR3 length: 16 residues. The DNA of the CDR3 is TGTGCCAGCACATTCTTCGGACAGGATTTGAACACTGAAGCTTTCTTT. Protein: CASTFFGQDLNTEAFF.

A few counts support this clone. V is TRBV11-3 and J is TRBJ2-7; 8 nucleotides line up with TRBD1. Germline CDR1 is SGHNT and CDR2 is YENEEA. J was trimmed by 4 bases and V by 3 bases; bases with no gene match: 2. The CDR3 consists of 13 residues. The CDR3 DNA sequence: TGTGCCAGCAGCTTCTACAGGGGGTACGAGCAGTACTTC. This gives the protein CASSFYRGYEQYF.

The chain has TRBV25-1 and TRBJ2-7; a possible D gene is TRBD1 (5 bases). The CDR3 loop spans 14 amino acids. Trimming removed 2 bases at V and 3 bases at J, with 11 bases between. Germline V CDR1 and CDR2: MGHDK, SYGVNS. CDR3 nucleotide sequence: TGTGCCAGCAGTGAAGGGGCCTTCGGCTACGAGCAGTACTTC. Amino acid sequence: CASSEGAFGYEQYF.